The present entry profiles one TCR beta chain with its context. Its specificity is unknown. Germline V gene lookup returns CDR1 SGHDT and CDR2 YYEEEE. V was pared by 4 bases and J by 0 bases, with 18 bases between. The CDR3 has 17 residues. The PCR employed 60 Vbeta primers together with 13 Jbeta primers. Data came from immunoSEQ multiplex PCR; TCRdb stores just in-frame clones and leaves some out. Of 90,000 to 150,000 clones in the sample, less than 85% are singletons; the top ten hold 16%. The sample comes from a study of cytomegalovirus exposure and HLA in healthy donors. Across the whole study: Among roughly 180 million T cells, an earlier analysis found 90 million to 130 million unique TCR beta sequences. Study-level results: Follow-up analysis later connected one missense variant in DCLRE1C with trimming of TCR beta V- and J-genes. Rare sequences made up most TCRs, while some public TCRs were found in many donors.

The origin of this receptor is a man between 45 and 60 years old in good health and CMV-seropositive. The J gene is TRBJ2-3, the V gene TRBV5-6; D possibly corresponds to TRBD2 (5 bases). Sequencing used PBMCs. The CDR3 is CASSEGELGPSTDTQYF. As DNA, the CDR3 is TGTGCCAGCAGCGAGGGAGAGCTAGGCCCTAGCACAGATACGCAGTATTTT.